The source of this T cell receptor (beta chain) is a study of cytomegalovirus exposure and HLA in healthy donors. This clone turned up a few times. Its antigen remains unidentified. Study observations and caveats: Cytomegalovirus status was reportedly diagnosed by the classifier with high specificity and sensitivity. A list of about 160 TCR beta chains associated with cytomegalovirus was given.

The protocol was immunoSEQ multiplex PCR, while the TCRdb copy is restricted to in-frame clones and leaves out a portion. The sample yields about 110,000 clones, around 85% seen once. Sequences were obtained from PBMCs. The sequence was collected from a woman aged 18 to 35 in good health and CMV-seronegative.

CDR3 bases: TGTGCCAGTAGTATTGCAGGGGATAATTCACCCCTCCACTTT. Its protein is CASSIAGDNSPLHF. This chain uses TRBV19 with TRBJ1-6; the D gene is possibly TRBD1 (6 bases). CDR1 and CDR2 (germline): LNHDA, SQIVND (reference sequence). The CDR3 covers 14 residues. Trimming took off 3 bases at V and 5 bases at J, with 8 bases between the two ends.